A single sample gave rise to the 9 T cell receptor beta chains below, sequenced in a study of T cells in Graves' hyperthyroidism and ophthalmopathy. Regions amplified from RNA transcripts were the TCR beta CDR3 regions. HTBI primers drove first-round RT-PCR of the TCR CDR3. TCRdb analysed the multiplex PCR reads with MiXCR anew, one entry per CDR3 protein. The sample lists about 710,000 distinct CDR3 sequences, less than 20% occurring once. Sequencing input: blood. The origin of the receptors is a man younger than 35 with Graves' hyperthyroidism.

V gene TRBV7-9 combines with J gene TRBJ2-2; TRBD2 matches 9 bases. This CDR3 is built from 17 residues. With 0 bases clipped from V and 6 bases from J, the junction kept 8 bases outside the gene matches. Germline CDR1 is SEHNR and CDR2 is FQNEAQ (reference sequence). The CDR3 region is CASSLASASGDPGELFF. CDR3 nucleotide sequence: TGTGCCAGCAGCTTAGCGTCCGCTAGCGGGGACCCCGGGGAGCTGTTTTTT.

There are many counts of this clonotype. The chain carries TRBV6-1 and TRBJ2-7; D ambiguous. Trimming shortened V by 5 bases and J by 0 bases, and 14 bases separated the two germline ends. Germline CDR1 reads MNHNS; CDR2 reads SASEGT. The CDR3 spans 15 residues. The CDR3 spells CASSYRTNPSYEQYF. DNA for the CDR3: TGTGCCAGCAGTTATCGGACCAATCCCTCCTACGAGCAGTACTTC.

This clonotype occurred once. A read error may be the cause here, since a much bigger clone is one base away. The chain has TRBV18 and TRBJ2-5, with 9 bases lining up with TRBD1. The CDR3 runs 14 residues. Germline CDR1 and CDR2: KGHSH and LQKENI. CDR3 protein: CASRTGELRETQCF. CDR3 DNA sequence: TGTGCCAGTCGGACAGGGGAGCTTCGGGAGACCCAGTGCTTC.

V gene TRBV7-6 combines with J gene TRBJ2-1; 12 positions match TRBD1. Germline V lookup: CDR1 SGHVS, CDR2 FNYEAQ. CDR3 length: 15 residues. V was pared by 4 bases and J by 8 bases, with 6 bases of the junction left unmatched. The CDR3 region is CASSSVGTGGYEQFF. CDR3 coding DNA: TGTGCCAGCAGCTCGGTAGGGACAGGGGGCTATGAGCAGTTCTTC.

V gene TRBV9 combines with J gene TRBJ1-5; D is ambiguous. The V end lost 8 bases, the J end lost 2 bases, and 14 bases lay between the germline ends. The CDR3 is 14 residues long. Germline V lookup: CDR1 SGDLS, CDR2 YYNGEE. The CDR3 spells CASSERGGNQPQHF. The CDR3 region has the DNA TGTGCCAGTTCGGAGCGAGGAGGCAATCAGCCCCAGCATTTT.

This clonotype was observed many times. This sequence joins TRBV7-3 and TRBJ2-3; D gene unclear. Germline V gives CDR1 SGHTA, CDR2 FQGTGA. Trimming took off 5 bases at V and 2 bases at J, with 8 bases between the two ends. The CDR3 is made up of 13 amino acids. CDR3 amino acids: CASSPPDTDTQYF. The CDR3 nucleotides are TGTGCCAGCAGCCCGCCAGACACAGATACGCAGTATTTT.

The sample holds many counts of this clonotype. The V and J genes are TRBV7-9 and TRBJ2-1; TRBD2 agrees at 11 bases. The CDR3 totals 15 residues. V shed 2 bases and J 5 bases; nucleotides not matched to a gene: 2. CDR1 and CDR2 from the germline V gene are SEHNR and FQNEAQ (reference sequence). CDR3 coding DNA: TGTGCCAGCAGCTTATTGGGACTAGCGGACAATGAGCAGTTCTTC. It encodes CASSLLGLADNEQFF. The full variable domain, rest sourced from reference TRBV7-9 and TRBJ2-1, is DTGVSQNPRHKITKRGQNVTFRCDPISEHNRLYWYRQTLGQGPEFLTYFQNEAQLEKSRLLSDRFSAERPKGSFSTLEIQRTEQGDSAMYLCASSLLGLADNEQFFGPGTRLTVL.

This chain links TRBV6-5 with TRBJ1-6; possibly TRBD1 for D (6 bases). Germline-derived CDR1 and CDR2 are MNHEY and SVGAGI. V was clipped by 4 bases and J by 10 bases, with 17 bases between them. The CDR3 extends over 15 amino acids. The CDR3 bases are TGTGCCAGCAGTTTCCACAGGGTCGTTGGATCACCCCTCCACTTT. This translates into CASSFHRVVGSPLHF.

This clonotype was detected many times. The chain uses TRBV2 and TRBJ2-5, with TRBD2 matching 7 bases. The CDR3 is 14 amino acids. Germline V CDR1 and CDR2: SNHLY, FYNNEI. The junction had 7 bases not matched to a gene; V was cut back by 7 bases and J by 2 bases. CDR3 loop: CASKRNSGQETQYF. Here the CDR3 DNA reads TGTGCCAGCAAACGTAATAGCGGGCAAGAGACCCAGTACTTC. Combining the CDR3 with reference TRBV2 and TRBJ2-5 gives the whole variable domain EPEVTQTPSHQVTQMGQEVILRCVPISNHLYFYWYRQILGQKVEFLVSFYNNEISEKSEIFDDQFSVERPDGSNFTLKIRSTKLEDSAMYFCASKRNSGQETQYFGPGTRLLVL.